These 15 T cell receptor beta chains came from one sample sequenced in a study of neurological immune-mediated disorders. Noted time point: longitudinal time-point 2. One entry per CDR3 protein, called by TCRdb with MiXCR from the 5' RACE reads. The sample lists 84,000 or so distinct CDR3 sequences; under 15% were seen once. Sequences were obtained from PBMCs. Source of these receptors: a female donor with HTLV-1-associated myelopathy (HAM/TSP).

Ten or more counts support this clonotype. This chain uses TRBV20-1 with TRBJ2-3; 8 nucleotides agree with TRBD2. V trimming: 2 bases; J trimming: 1 base; junction bases outside the gene matches: 2. CDR3 length: 14 residues. CDR1 is DFQATT, CDR2 SNEGSKA, per germline (reference sequence). CDR3 coding DNA: TGCAGTGCTAGACTAGCGGGTGGCACAGATACGCAGTATTTT. Its protein is CSARLAGGTDTQYF.

About this clonotype: A much larger clone differs by one base, so this may be a read error. This chain connects TRBV20-1 to TRBJ1-2; 8 bases map to TRBD1. The CDR3 is 13 amino acids. Germline CDR1 reads DFQATT; CDR2 reads SNEGSKA (reference sequence). CDR3 residues: CSAIRTGNDGHTF. The DNA for the CDR3 is TGCAGTGCTATCAGGACAGGGAATGATGGCCACACCTTC.

This clonotype was observed many times. The chain is built from TRBV7-2 and TRBJ1-1; D might be TRBD1 (5 bases). The CDR3 runs 13 residues. Trimming took 5 bases from V and 1 from J, leaving 8 bases between them. The V gene's germline CDR1 is SGHTA and CDR2 FQGNSA. This CDR3 is CASSQDRNTEAFF. The CDR3 DNA reads TGTGCCAGCAGCCAAGACAGGAACACTGAAGCTTTCTTT.

This clonotype was seen ten or more times. This rearrangement joins TRBV27 to TRBJ2-1, with no clear D. Per germline, CDR1 MNHEY and CDR2 SMNVEV (reference sequence). The CDR3 has 16 amino acids. V dropped 0 bases and J dropped 7 bases, with 16 bases sitting between them. Written as DNA, the CDR3 is TGTGCCAGCAGTTTATCGATAGGACCCCAGAAGAATGAGCAGTTCTTC. Its translation: CASSLSIGPQKNEQFF.

The chain employs TRBV28 and TRBJ2-3; TRBD1 is a possible D gene (6 bases). V was trimmed by 3 bases and J by 3 bases, leaving 10 bases between them. The CDR3 length is 14 residues. Germline CDR1 reads MDHEN; CDR2 reads SYDVKM. The CDR3 bases are TGTGCCAGCAGTTTTCTCCAGGGGACAGATACGCAGTATTTT. This gives the protein CASSFLQGTDTQYF.

In this sample, this clonotype turned up a few times. This sequence joins TRBV28 and TRBJ2-7; the match to TRBD1 covers 7 bases. This CDR3 is 13 amino acids long. Trimming took 6 bases from V and 6 from J; bases not matched to a gene: 8. The germline V gene has CDR1 MDHEN and CDR2 SYDVKM. DNA of the CDR3: TGTGCCAGCAGGAAAACAGGGGTTCGCGAGCAGTACTTC. Translating it yields CASRKTGVREQYF.

The table lists this clonotype with many counts. V and J are TRBV5-6 and TRBJ1-2; a possible D gene is TRBD1 (5 bases). Germline lookup yields CDR1 SGHDT and CDR2 YYEEEE. CDR3 size: 13 residues. Trimming left V 2 bases short and J 8 bases short, with 13 bases between. CDR3 in DNA: TGTGCCAGCAGCTTAAAGGGGAGCTACGGCTACACCTTC. Its translation: CASSLKGSYGYTF. Using reference TRBV5-6 and TRBJ1-2 for the parts outside the CDR3, the full variable domain is DAGVTQSPTHLIKTRGQQVTLRCSPKSGHDTVSWYQQALGQGPQFIFQYYEEEERQRGNFPDRFSGHQFPNYSSELNVNALLLGDSALYLCASSLKGSYGYTFGSGTRLTVV.

This clonotype was detected many times. The V and J genes are TRBV9 and TRBJ2-5; 7 nucleotides match TRBD1. CDR1 is SGDLS and CDR2 is YYNGEE in the germline V gene. V was clipped by 0 bases and J by 2 bases; unmatched bases: 7. The CDR3 extends over 16 amino acids. CDR3 residues: CASSVGPGQLQETQYF. The CDR3 nucleotides are TGTGCCAGCAGCGTAGGGCCGGGACAGCTTCAAGAGACCCAGTACTTC. Drawing the rest from reference TRBV9 and TRBJ2-5, the complete variable domain is DSGVTQTPKHLITATGQRVTLRCSPRSGDLSVYWYQQSLDQGLQFLIQYYNGEERAKGNILERFSAQQFPDLHSELNLSSLELGDSALYFCASSVGPGQLQETQYFGPGTRLLVL.

Turning to this clonotype: A read error may explain this, as a much larger clone is one base away. V gene TRBV12-3 or TRBV12-4 combines with J gene TRBJ1-5; D possibly corresponds to TRBD1 (6 bases). The J call may not be correct, given that the DNA end is closer to TRBJ2-3. The CDR3 has 15 amino acids. The CDR3 coding sequence is TGTGCCAGCAGTTTCGTAGGGGGTAGCAATCAGCCCCAGTATTTT. It yields the protein CASSFVGGSNQPQYF.

This clonotype occurred many times. V is TRBV5-1 and J is TRBJ1-4; D remains unclear. The V end was cut by 7 bases, the J end by 4 bases, with 14 bases between. This CDR3 has 14 residues. Germline lookup yields CDR1 SGHRS and CDR2 YFSETQ. The CDR3 region has the DNA TGCGCCAGCTCGCGTCCCGACCTTAATGAAAAACTGTTTTTT. Translating gives CASSRPDLNEKLFF.

This clonotype appeared many times. This chain joins TRBV5-1 and TRBJ2-1; D unclear. This CDR3 comprises 15 residues. The V end lost 0 bases, the J end lost 9 bases, and 16 bases lay between the germline ends. The V gene's germline CDR1 is SGHRS and CDR2 YFSETQ. The CDR3 here is CASSLVGHGLAEQFF. CDR3 in DNA: TGCGCCAGCAGCTTGGTAGGGCACGGGTTAGCTGAGCAGTTCTTC.

This clonotype was seen repeatedly, ten times or more. V is TRBV6-5 and J is TRBJ2-7, with a possible D match to TRBD1 (6 bases). V was clipped by 8 bases and J by 4 bases, with 21 bases between them. CDR1 and CDR2 (germline): MNHEY, SVGAGI. CDR3 length: 15 amino acids. CDR3 sequence reads: CASPGARGTKYEQYF. CDR3 in DNA: TGTGCCAGCCCAGGGGCCCGGGGCACCAAATACGAGCAGTACTTC.

This clonotype was observed at least ten times. This chain joins TRBV20-1 and TRBJ2-3; D is perhaps TRBD2 (5 bases). The CDR3 loop spans 13 amino acids. The germline V gene encodes CDR1 DFQATT and CDR2 SNEGSKA (reference sequence). With 6 bases removed from V and 1 base from J, the gap between germline ends came to 11 bases. The CDR3, as DNA: TGCAGTGCCTATAGCGTCGGCACAGATACGCAGTATTTT. Translated: CSAYSVGTDTQYF.

This clonotype was detected ten times or more. J is TRBJ2-7 and V is TRBV27; possibly TRBD1 for D (5 bases). Trimming pared 5 bases from V and 2 bases from J, leaving 13 bases between. This CDR3 comprises 14 residues. Per the germline V gene, CDR1 is MNHEY and CDR2 is SMNVEV (reference sequence). The CDR3 DNA reads as TGTGCCAGCAGTACCGCCTCGACAGCCTACGAGCAGTACTTC. Translation gives CASSTASTAYEQYF.

In nucleotides, the CDR3 is TGCAGTGCTAGAGATGGGCAGGGTCAAGCCAATGAGCAGTTCTTC. It specifies CSARDGQGQANEQFF. V and J are TRBV20-1 and TRBJ2-1; tentatively, D is TRBD1 (5 bases). The CDR3 length is 15 residues. Germline assignment: CDR1 DFQATT and CDR2 SNEGSKA (reference sequence). V dropped 0 bases and J dropped 6 bases, with 15 bases sitting between them.